This T cell receptor (beta chain) was found in a study of shared clonotypes between healthy human individuals. About the research overall: Three plates were used per donor for CD4 naive, three for CD4 memory, two for CD8 naive and one for CD8 memory. Points from the study as a whole: With few donors, the genetic and exposure-history diversity represented was limited. Naive subsets typically showed greater estimated richness than memory subsets.

Losses at the gene ends were 5 bases for V and 1 base for J; bases not matched to a gene: 12. Germline V lookup: CDR1 LNHDA, CDR2 SQIVND (reference sequence). The CDR3 length is 18 residues. Notes on this clone: Its antigen is not known.

Subsets obtained from CD4+ cells comprised CD45RA+ naive and CD45RA-negative memory cells. Profiled with immunoSEQ multiplex PCR; TCRdb holds only in-frame clones, not every one. The sample yields fewer than 400,000 clones, around 67% seen once. The source material was memory CD4+ T cells sorted from blood. The subset denotes: CD45RA-negative fraction. This sequence joins TRBV19 and TRBJ2-7; TRBD2 matches at 12 bases. This TCR was recovered from a man aged 25-45 years in good health. The CDR3 region has the DNA TGTGCCAGTAGTCCGCAGGCCCGACTAGCGGGAGCGTCCTACGAGCAGTACTTC. It yields the protein CASSPQARLAGASYEQYF. The full variable domain, in which reference TRBV19 and TRBJ2-7 provide the parts outside the CDR3, is DGGITQSPKYLFRKEGQNVTLSCEQNLNHDAMYWYRQDPGQGLRLIYYSQIVNDFQKGDIAEGYSVSREKKESFPLTVTSAQKNPTAFYLCASSPQARLAGASYEQYFGPGTRLTVT.